The present T cell receptor (beta chain) was sequenced within a study of T-cell memory formation after mild COVID-19. Overall study: TCR clusters largely stayed donor specific.

As for this clonotype: Antigen unknown.

The ends lost 8 bases at V and 8 bases at J; junction bases unmatched: 6. CDR1 and CDR2 from the germline V gene are MGHDK and SYGVNS. This CDR3 has 13 residues. Study results and caveats: The appearance of some responding clones in pre-infection memory suggested that cross-reactive memory joined.

TCRdb re-called the 5' RACE reads through MiXCR, storing one row per CDR3 protein. The sample has 400,000 or so distinct CDR3 sequences; 21% are singletons. The V and J genes are TRBV25-1 and TRBJ1-2; 12 nucleotides match TRBD1. Material: PBMCs or a T cell subset sorted from them (not recorded which). The clonotype originates from an adult woman who had mild COVID-19 (a few samples of this study predate the infection). Cell type and time point are not known. The CDR3 sequence: CASRDRGLRGYTF. CDR3 DNA sequence: TGTGCCAGCCGGGACAGGGGGCTTCGGGGCTACACCTTC.